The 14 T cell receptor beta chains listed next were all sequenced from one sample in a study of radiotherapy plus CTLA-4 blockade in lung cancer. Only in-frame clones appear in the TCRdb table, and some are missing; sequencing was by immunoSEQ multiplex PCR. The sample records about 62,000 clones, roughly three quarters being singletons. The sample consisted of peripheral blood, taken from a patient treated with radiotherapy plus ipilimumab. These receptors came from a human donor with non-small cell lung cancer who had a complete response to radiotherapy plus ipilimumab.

This CDR3 is CSVDRGARGELFF. The CDR3 bases are TGCAGCGTTGATCGGGGGGCGCGCGGGGAGCTGTTTTTT. The chain carries TRBV29-1 and TRBJ2-2; perhaps TRBD2 as D (7 bases). The CDR3 is 13 amino acids. Trimming left V 3 bases short and J 7 bases short, with 12 bases between. CDR1 and CDR2 from the germline V gene are SQVTM and ANQGSEA.

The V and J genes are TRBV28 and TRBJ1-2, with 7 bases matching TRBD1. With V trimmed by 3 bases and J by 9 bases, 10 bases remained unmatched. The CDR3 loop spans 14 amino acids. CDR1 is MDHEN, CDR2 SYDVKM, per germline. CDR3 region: CASSLRGRGGSYTF. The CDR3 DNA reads TGTGCCAGCAGTTTGAGGGGGCGCGGTGGTAGCTACACCTTC.

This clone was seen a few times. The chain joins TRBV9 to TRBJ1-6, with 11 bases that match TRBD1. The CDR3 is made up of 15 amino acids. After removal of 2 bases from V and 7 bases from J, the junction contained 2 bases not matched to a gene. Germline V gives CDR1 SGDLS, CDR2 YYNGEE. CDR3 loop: CASSVDRGLNSPLHF. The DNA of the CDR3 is TGTGCCAGCAGCGTGGACAGGGGGCTGAATTCACCCCTCCACTTT.

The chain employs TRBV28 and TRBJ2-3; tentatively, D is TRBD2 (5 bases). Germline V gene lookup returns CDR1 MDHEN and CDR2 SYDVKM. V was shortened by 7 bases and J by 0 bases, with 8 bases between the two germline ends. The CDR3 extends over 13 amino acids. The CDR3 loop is CASTSGSTDTQYF. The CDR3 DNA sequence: TGTGCCAGCACCAGCGGAAGCACAGATACGCAGTATTTT.

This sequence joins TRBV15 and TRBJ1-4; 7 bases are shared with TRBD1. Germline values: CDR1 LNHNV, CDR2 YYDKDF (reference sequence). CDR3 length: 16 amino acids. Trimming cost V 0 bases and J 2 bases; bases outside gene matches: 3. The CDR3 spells CATSRDKGATNEKLFF. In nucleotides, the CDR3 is TGTGCCACCAGCAGAGATAAGGGGGCTACTAATGAAAAACTGTTTTTT.

The CDR3 region is CASSLDRGYSPLHF. CDR3 nucleotide sequence: TGTGCCAGCAGCTTAGACAGGGGCTACTCACCCCTCCACTTT. This chain links TRBV11-2 with TRBJ1-6, with a weak D call TRBD1 (6 bases). Deletions cut 0 bases from V and 10 bases from J, with 10 bases between. This CDR3 contains 14 residues. Germline CDR1 SGHAT, CDR2 FQNNGV.

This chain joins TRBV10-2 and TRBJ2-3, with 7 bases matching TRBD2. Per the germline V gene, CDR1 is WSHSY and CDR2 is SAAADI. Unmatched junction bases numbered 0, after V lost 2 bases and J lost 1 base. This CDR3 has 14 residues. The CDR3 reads CASSELAGTDTQYF. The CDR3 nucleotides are TGCGCCAGCAGTGAGCTAGCGGGCACAGATACGCAGTATTTT.

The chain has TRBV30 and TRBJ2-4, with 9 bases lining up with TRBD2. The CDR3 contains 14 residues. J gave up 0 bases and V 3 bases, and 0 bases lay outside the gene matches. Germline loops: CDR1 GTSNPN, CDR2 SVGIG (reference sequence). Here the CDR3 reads CAWRLAGAKNIQYF. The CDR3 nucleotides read TGTGCCTGGAGACTAGCGGGAGCCAAAAACATTCAGTACTTC.

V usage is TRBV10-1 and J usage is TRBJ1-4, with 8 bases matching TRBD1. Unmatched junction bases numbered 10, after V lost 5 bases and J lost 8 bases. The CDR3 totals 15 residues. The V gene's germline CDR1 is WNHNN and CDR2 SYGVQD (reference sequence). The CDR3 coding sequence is TGCGCCAGCAGTTCAGGGGGCCGGTCCTACGAAAAACTGTTTTTT. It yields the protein CASSSGGRSYEKLFF.

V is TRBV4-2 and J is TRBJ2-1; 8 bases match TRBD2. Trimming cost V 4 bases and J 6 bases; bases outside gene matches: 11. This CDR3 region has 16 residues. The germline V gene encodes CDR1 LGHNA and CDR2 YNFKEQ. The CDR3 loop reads CASSPRSGGGGNEQFF. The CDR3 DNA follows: TGTGCCAGCAGCCCTAGAAGCGGGGGAGGAGGCAATGAGCAGTTCTTC.

CDR3 in DNA: TGTGCCAGCTCATTGACTCGCTCCTACAATGAGCAGTTCTTC. This sequence encodes CASSLTRSYNEQFF. This rearrangement joins TRBV18 to TRBJ2-1; D not resolved. This CDR3 spans 14 amino acids. Germline assignment: CDR1 KGHSH and CDR2 LQKENI. V lost 5 bases, J lost 0 bases, and 8 bases lay in between.

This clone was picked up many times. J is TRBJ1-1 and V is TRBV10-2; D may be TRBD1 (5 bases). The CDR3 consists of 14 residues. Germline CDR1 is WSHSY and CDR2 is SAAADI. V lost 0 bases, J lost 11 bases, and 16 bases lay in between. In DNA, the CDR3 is TGCGCCAGCAGTGAGTCAGGGGCAGGGAAGAGGGCTTTCTTT. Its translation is CASSESGAGKRAFF.

This CDR3 reads CASSPLGGTRETQYF. CDR3 DNA sequence: TGTGCCAGCAGCCCACTTGGGGGGACCCGAGAGACCCAGTACTTC. The rearrangement uses TRBV11-2 and TRBJ2-5, with D maybe TRBD2 (6 bases). Germline assignment: CDR1 SGHAT and CDR2 FQNNGV. Between the trimmed V and J ends, which lost 5 bases and 4 bases, there was a span of 17 bases. The CDR3 loop spans 15 amino acids.

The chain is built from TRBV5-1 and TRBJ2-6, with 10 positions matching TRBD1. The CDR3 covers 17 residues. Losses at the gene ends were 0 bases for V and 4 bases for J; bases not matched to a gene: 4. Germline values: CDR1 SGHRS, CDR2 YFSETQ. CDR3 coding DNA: TGCGCCAGCAGCTTGGGACAGGGGGCGCAGGGGGCCAACGTCCTGACTTTC. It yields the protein CASSLGQGAQGANVLTF.